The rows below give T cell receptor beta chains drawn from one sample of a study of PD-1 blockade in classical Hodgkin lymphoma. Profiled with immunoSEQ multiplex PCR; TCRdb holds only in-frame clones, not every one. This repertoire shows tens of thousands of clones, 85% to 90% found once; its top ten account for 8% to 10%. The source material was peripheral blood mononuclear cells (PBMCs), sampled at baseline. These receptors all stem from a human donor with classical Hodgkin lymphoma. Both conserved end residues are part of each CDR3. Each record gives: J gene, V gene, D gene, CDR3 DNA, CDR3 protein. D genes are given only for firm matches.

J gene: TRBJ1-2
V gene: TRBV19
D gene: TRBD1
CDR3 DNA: TGTGCCAGTAGTCGCCGTGGACAGGGCTATGGCTACACCTTC
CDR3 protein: CASSRRGQGYGYTF

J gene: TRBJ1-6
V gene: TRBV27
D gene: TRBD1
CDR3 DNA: TGTGCCAGCAGTTTCTCAGGACAGGGGGCAGCCTATAATTCACCCCTCCACTTT
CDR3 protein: CASSFSGQGAAYNSPLHF

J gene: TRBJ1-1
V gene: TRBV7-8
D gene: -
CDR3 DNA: TGTGCCAGCAGCTCGATGGGGGAGATGGTTAACACTGAAGCTTTCTTT
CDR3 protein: CASSSMGEMVNTEAFF

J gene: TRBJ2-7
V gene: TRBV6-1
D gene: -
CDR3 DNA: TGTGCCAGCAGTGAAATAGGGGGCTCCTACGAGCAGTACTTC
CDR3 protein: CASSEIGGSYEQYF

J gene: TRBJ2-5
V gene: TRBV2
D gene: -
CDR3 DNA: TGTGCCGACGCCGCCCGGGACACCCAAGAGACCCAGTACTTC
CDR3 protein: CADAARDTQETQYF

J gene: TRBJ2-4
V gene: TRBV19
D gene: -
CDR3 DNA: TGTGCCAGTAGTATTTCAACGGGAGCCAAAAACATTCAGTACTTC
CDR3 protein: CASSISTGAKNIQYF

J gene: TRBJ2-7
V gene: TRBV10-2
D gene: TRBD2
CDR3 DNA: TGCGCCAGCAGTGAGTGGTCTAGCGGGGGGCCGGAGCAGTACTTC
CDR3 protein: CASSEWSSGGPEQYF

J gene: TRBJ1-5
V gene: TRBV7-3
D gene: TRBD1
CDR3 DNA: TGTGCCAGCAGCTTAACTCCCTCAGGGGGGAATTATAGCAATCAGCCCCAGCATTTT
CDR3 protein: CASSLTPSGGNYSNQPQHF

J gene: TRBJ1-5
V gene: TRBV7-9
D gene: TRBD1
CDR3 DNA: TGTGCCAGCAGCTTAGGGGACAGCAAGAATCAGCCCCAGCATTTT
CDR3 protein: CASSLGDSKNQPQHF

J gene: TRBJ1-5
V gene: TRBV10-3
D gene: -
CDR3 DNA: TGTGCCATCAGAACAGGAGATCAGCCCCAGCATTTT
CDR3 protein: CAIRTGDQPQHF

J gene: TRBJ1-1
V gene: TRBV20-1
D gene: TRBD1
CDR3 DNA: TGCAGCAGGACAGGGTACGGTGAAGCTTTCTTT
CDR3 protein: CSRTGYGEAFF

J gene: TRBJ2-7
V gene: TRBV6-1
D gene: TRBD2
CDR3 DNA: TGTGCCAGCAGGGGACTAGCCTCATTAAACTACGAGCAGTACTTC
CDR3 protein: CASRGLASLNYEQYF

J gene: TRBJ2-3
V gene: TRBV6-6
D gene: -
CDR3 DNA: TGTGCCAGCATCGGACTCCACACAGATACGCAGTATTTT
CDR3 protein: CASIGLHTDTQYF